This is a list of T cell receptor beta chains from one sample in a study of vaccination effects on CD4 cells after COVID-19. Their antigens remain unidentified. TCRdb's copy holds only in-frame clones and misses some; the assay was immunoSEQ multiplex PCR. The sample lists about 80,000 clones, more than 60% occurring once. Material: CD4+ T cells from PBMCs cultured with HCoV-OC43 spike peptides, obtained after COVID-19 vaccination. Receptor source: a human donor who received a COVID-19 vaccine. The conserved cysteine and the conserved F or W are not part of the CDR3 here. Fields, in order: D gene, J gene, V gene, CDR3 protein. The D gene is left open where the match is weak.

- TRBJ2-3 TRBV27 ASSLWPRRVGDTQY
- TRBJ2-3 TRBV24-1 ATSVRSTDTQY
- TRBJ1-2 TRBV4-1 ASSQVLLSGGYT
TRBD1 TRBJ1-6 TRBV29-1 SAMTGSGSPLH
TRBD1 TRBJ2-5 TRBV10-1 ATNRGPGEETQY
TRBD2 TRBJ2-3 TRBV6-2/TRBV6-3 ASSYPGGATDTQY
TRBD2 TRBJ2-3 TRBV9 ASSVNWRGGRDTQY
TRBD2 TRBJ2-5 TRBV11-1 ASSYRAGTTKTQY
- TRBJ1-4 TRBV28 ASSPLFRQEKLF
- TRBJ2-1 TRBV7-9 ASSPFGQNNEQF
TRBD1 TRBJ2-6 TRBV5-1 ASSGGTGTRSGANVLT
TRBD1 TRBJ2-5 TRBV27 ASSLLAGGQETQY
TRBD1 TRBJ1-2 TRBV18 ASSPPGTGGASRGYT
- TRBJ1-6 TRBV21-1 ASSKGTGLPDNSPLH
- TRBJ2-5 TRBV7-2 ASSFIKRPSETQY
TRBD2 TRBJ2-1 TRBV7-3 ASSLGAGGYDEQF
- TRBJ2-5 TRBV5-8 ASSPGTGHTQETQY
- TRBJ2-2 TRBV18 ASSMNTGELF
- TRBJ1-1 TRBV5-1 ASSALLGGGETEAF
- TRBJ2-3 TRBV28 ASSLTSTDTQY
- TRBJ1-1 TRBV12-3/TRBV12-4 ASSFQYFTEAF
TRBD1 TRBJ1-1 TRBV2 ASTGQGYMNTEAF
- TRBJ2-5 TRBV27 ASSLAGVRDETQY
- TRBJ2-1 TRBV4-3 ASSPQGFGEQF
- TRBJ1-1 TRBV6-6 ASSYSPKVNTEAF
TRBD1 TRBJ1-2 TRBV18 ASSPRTTGVDYGYT
TRBD1 TRBJ1-4 TRBV4-3 ASSQGGQGAGEKLF